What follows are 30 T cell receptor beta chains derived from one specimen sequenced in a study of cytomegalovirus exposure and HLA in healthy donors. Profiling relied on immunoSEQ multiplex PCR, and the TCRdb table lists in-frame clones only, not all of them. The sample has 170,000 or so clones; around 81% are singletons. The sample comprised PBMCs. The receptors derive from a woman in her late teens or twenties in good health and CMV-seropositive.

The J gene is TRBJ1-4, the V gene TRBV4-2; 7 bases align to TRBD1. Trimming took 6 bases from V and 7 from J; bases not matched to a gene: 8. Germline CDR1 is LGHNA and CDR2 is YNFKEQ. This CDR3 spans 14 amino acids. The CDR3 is CASRSGQPREKLFF. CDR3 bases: TGTGCCAGCAGGTCGGGACAGCCTCGTGAAAAACTGTTTTTT.

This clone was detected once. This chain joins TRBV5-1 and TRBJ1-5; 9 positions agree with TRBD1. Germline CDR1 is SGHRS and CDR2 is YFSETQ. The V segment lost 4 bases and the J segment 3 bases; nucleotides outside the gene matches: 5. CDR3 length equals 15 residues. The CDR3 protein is CASSPTGGNNQPQHF. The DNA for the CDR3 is TGCGCCAGCAGCCCGACAGGGGGTAACAATCAGCCCCAGCATTTT.

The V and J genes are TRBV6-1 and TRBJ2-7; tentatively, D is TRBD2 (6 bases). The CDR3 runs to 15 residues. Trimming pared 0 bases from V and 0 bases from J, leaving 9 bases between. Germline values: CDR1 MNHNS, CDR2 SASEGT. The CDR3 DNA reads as TGTGCCAGCAGTGAAGCTAGCGGCTCCTCCTACGAGCAGTACTTC. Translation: CASSEASGSSYEQYF.

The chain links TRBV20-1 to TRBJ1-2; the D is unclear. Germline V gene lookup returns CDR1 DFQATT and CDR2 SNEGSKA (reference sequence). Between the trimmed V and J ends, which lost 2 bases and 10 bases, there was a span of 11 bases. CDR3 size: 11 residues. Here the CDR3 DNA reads TGCAGTGCTAGACATCGTGTGGCCTACACCTTC. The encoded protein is CSARHRVAYTF.

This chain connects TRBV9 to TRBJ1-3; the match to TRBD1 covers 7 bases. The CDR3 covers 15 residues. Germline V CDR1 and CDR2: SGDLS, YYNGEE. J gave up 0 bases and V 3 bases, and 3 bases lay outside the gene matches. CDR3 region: CASSARTGSGNTIYF. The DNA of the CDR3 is TGTGCCAGCAGCGCCCGGACAGGCTCTGGAAACACCATATATTTT.

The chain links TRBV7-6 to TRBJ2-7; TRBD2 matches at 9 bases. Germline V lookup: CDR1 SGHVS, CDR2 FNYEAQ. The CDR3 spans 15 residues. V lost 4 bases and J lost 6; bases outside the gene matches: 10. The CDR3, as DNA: TGTGCCAGCAGCTCTCTCGGACTAGCGAGCAGCGAGCAGTACTTC. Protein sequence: CASSSLGLASSEQYF.

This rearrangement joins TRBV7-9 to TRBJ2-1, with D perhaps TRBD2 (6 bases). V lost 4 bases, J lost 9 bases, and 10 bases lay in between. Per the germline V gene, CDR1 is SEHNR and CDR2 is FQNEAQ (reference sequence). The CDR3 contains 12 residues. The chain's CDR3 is CASSSLSGEQFF. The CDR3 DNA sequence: TGTGCCAGCAGCTCTCTTAGCGGTGAGCAGTTCTTC.

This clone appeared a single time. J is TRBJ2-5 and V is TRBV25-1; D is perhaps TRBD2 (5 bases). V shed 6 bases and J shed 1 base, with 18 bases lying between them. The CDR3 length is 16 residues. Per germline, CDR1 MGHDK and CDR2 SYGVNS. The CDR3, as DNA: TGTGCCAGCAGCCTTCGCCCTCCAGCGGCCCAAGAGACCCAGTACTTC. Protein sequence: CASSLRPPAAQETQYF.

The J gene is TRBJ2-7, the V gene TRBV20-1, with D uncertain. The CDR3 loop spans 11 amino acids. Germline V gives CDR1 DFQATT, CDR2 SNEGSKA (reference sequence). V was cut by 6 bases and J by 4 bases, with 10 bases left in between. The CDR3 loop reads CSASDTYEQYF. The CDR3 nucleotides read TGCAGTGCCTCAGACACGTACGAGCAGTACTTC.

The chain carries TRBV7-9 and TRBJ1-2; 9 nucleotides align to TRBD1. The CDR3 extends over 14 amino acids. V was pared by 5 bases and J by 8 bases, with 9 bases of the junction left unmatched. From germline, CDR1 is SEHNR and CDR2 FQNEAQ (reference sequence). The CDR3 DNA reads TGTGCCAGCAGCGAAACTACAGGGGGCAGGGGCTACACCTTC. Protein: CASSETTGGRGYTF. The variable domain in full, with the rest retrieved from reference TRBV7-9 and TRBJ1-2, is DTGVSQNPRHKITKRGQNVTFRCDPISEHNRLYWYRQTLGQGPEFLTYFQNEAQLEKSRLLSDRFSAERPKGSFSTLEIQRTEQGDSAMYLCASSETTGGRGYTFGSGTRLTVV.

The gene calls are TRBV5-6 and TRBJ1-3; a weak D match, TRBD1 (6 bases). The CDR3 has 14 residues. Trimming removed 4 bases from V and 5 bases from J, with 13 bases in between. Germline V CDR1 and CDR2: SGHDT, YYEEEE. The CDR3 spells CASSLWDTRNTIYF. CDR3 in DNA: TGTGCCAGCAGCCTCTGGGACACCCGAAACACCATATATTTT.

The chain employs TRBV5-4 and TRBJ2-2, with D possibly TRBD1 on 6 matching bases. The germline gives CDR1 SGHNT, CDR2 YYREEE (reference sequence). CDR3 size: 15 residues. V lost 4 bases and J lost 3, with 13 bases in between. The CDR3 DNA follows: TGTGCCAGCAGCGTCGGACAGTCGTACACCGGGGAGCTGTTTTTT. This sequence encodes CASSVGQSYTGELFF.

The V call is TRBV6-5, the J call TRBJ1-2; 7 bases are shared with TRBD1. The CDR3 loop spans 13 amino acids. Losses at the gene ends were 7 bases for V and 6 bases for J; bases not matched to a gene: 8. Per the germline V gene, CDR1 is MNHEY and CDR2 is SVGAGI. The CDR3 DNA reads TGTGCCAGCAAATCCGGGACAGCCCATGGCTACACCTTC. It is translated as CASKSGTAHGYTF.

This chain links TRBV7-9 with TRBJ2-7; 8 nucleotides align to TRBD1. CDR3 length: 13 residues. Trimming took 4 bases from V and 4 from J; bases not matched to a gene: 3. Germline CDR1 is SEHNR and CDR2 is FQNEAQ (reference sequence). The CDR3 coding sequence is TGTGCCAGCAGCTCCCAGGGGGCTTACGAGCAGTACTTC. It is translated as CASSSQGAYEQYF.

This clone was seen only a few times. The CDR3 nucleotides read TGTGCCAGCAGTACTGTGCGGGGATCAGGTTCACCCCTCCACTTT. Its translation: CASSTVRGSGSPLHF. The chain uses TRBV28 and TRBJ1-6; D is unclear. The ends were cut back, 5 bases at V and 9 bases at J, with 17 bases in the middle. The CDR3 has 15 residues. Germline V CDR1 and CDR2: MDHEN, SYDVKM.

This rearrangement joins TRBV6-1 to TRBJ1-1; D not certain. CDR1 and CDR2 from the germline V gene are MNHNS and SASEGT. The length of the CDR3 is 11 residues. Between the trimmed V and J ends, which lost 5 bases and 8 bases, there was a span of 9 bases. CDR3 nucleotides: TGTGCCAGCAGTCGAGTCCGAGAAGCTTTCTTT. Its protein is CASSRVREAFF.

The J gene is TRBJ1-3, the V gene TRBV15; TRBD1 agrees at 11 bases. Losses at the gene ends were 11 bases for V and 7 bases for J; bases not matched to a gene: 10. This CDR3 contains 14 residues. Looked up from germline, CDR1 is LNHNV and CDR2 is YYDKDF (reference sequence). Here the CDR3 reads CASGQGASPNTIYF. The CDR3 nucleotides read TGTGCCTCCGGACAGGGGGCTAGCCCGAACACCATATATTTT.

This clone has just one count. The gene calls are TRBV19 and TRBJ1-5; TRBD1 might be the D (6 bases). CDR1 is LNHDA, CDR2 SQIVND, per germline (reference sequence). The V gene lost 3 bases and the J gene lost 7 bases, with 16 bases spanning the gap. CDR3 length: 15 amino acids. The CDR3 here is CASSIPTSRGQPQHF. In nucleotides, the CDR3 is TGTGCCAGTAGTATCCCGACCTCCAGGGGCCAGCCCCAGCATTTT.

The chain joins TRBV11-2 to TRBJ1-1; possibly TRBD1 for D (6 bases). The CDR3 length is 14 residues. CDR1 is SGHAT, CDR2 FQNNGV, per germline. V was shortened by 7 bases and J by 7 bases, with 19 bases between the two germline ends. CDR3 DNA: TGTGCCAGCACTCAGGAACAGGGAATAGGTGAAGCTTTCTTT. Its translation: CASTQEQGIGEAFF.

CDR3 coding DNA: TGTGCCAGCAGCTTACAGGTCGGCAACGAGCAGTACTTC. Its translation: CASSLQVGNEQYF. The V call is TRBV7-2, the J call TRBJ2-7; D remains unclear. The CDR3 covers 13 residues. The V and J ends lost 2 bases and 5 bases respectively, with 10 bases between them. Germline CDR1 is SGHTA and CDR2 is FQGNSA.

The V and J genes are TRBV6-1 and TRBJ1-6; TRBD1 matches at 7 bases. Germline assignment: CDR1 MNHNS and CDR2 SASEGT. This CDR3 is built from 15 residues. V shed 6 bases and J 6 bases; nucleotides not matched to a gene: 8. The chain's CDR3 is CASRGQTLFNSPLHF. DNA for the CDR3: TGTGCCAGCAGGGGACAGACCCTTTTTAATTCACCCCTCCACTTT.

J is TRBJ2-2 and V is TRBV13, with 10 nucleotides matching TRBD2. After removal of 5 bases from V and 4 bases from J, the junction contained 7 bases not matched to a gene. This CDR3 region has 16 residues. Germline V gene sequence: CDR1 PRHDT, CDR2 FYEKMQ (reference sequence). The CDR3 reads CASSRTAGGSTGELFF. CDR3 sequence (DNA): TGTGCCAGCAGCCGGACAGCGGGGGGGAGCACCGGGGAGCTGTTTTTT.

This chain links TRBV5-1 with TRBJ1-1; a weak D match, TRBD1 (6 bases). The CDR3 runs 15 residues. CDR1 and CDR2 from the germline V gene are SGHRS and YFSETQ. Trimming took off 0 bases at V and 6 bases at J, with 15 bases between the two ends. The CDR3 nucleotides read TGCGCCAGCAGCTTGGGGACGGGGGGCGCGTCTGAAGCTTTCTTT. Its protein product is CASSLGTGGASEAFF.

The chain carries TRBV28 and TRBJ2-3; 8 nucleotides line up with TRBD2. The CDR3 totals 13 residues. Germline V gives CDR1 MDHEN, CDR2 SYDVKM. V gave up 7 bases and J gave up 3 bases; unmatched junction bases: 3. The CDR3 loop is CASTAGGTDTQYF. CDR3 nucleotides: TGTGCCAGCACCGCGGGGGGTACAGATACGCAGTATTTT.

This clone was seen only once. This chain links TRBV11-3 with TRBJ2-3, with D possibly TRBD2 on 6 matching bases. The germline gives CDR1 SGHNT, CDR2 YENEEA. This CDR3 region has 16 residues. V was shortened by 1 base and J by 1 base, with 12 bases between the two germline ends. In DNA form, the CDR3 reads TGTGCCAGCAGCTTAGTTCGGGAGATGTGCACAGATACGCAGTATTTT. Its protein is CASSLVREMCTDTQYF. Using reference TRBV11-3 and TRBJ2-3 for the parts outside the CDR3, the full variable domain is EAGVVQSPRYKIIEKKQPVAFWCNPISGHNTLYWYLQNLGQGPELLIRYENEEAVDDSQLPKDRFSAERLKGVDSTLKIQPAELGDSAVYLCASSLVREMCTDTQYFGPGTRLTVL.

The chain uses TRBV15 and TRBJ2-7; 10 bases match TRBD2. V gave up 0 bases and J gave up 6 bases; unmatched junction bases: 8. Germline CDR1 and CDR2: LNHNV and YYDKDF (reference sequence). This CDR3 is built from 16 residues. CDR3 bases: TGTGCCACCAGCAGAGATAGGGCAGCGGGGGGGCTCGAGCAGTACTTC. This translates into CATSRDRAAGGLEQYF.

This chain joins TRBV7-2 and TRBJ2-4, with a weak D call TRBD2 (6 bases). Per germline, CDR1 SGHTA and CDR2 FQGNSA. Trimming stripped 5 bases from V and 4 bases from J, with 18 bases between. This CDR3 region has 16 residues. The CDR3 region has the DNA TGTGCCAGCAGCCCGTGGGCGGGATTAGGGAAAAACATTCAGTACTTC. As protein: CASSPWAGLGKNIQYF. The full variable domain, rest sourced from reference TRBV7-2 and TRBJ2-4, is GAGVSQSPSNKVTEKGKDVELRCDPISGHTALYWYRQSLGQGLEFLIYFQGNSAPDKSGLPSDRFSAERTGGSVSTLTIQRTQQEDSAVYLCASSPWAGLGKNIQYFGAGTRLSVL.

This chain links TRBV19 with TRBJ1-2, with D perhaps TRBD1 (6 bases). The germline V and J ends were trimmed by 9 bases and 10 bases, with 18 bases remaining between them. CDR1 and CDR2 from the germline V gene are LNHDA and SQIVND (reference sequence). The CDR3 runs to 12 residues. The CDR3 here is CASRNTGRAYTF. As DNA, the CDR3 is TGTGCCAGCCGTAATACAGGGAGGGCCTACACCTTC.

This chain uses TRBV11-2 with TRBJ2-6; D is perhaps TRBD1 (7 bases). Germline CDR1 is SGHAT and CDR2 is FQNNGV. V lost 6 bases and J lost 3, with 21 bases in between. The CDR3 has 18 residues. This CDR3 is CASSTGRRGQSGANVLTF. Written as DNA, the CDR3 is TGTGCCAGCAGTACAGGGAGGAGGGGGCAAAGTGGGGCCAACGTCCTGACTTTC.

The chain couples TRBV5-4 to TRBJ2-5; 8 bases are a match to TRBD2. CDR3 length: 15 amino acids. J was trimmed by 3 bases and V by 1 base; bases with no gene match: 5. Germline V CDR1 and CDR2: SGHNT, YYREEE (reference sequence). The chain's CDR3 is CASSLIGRGEETQYF. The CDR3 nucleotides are TGTGCCAGCAGCTTGATAGGGCGGGGGGAAGAGACCCAGTACTTC.